The 29 T cell receptor beta chains below were found in one sample sequenced in a study of CD8 T cells in Susac syndrome (dated by TCRdb to about 2019). Libraries came from the immunoSEQ multiplex PCR assay. RNA was extracted using the RNeasy kit, and roughly 0.45 to 1 ug of the RNA was reverse transcribed with random hexamers. TCRdb ran its own pipeline on the public reads, namely fastp trimming at Q25 and MiXCR clone calling, and kept in-frame beta chains. Duplicate CDR3 protein sequences are folded into a single record with the most common DNA and genes. This sample is represented by roughly 150,000 distinct CDR3 sequences; 85% to 95% of them were singletons. The top ten clonotypes cover about 0.21% of the sample. The sequenced sample consisted of CD8+ T cells from PBMCs. Receptors were obtained from a human donor with multiple sclerosis.

The rearrangement links TRBV24-1 to TRBJ2-5; 8 bases map to TRBD2. Germline V gene data show CDR1 as KGHDR and CDR2 as SFDVKD. The CDR3 length is 17 residues. Trimming at V came to 1 base and at J to 0 bases, leaving 6 bases not matched to a gene. Here the CDR3 DNA reads TGTGCCACCAGTGATTTTCGGGAGCGGGGGTACCAAGAGACCCAGTACTTC. Amino acids: CATSDFRERGYQETQYF.

The V and J genes are TRBV29-1 and TRBJ2-1; no clear D. Looked up from germline, CDR1 is SQVTM and CDR2 is ANQGSEA. Deletions cut 1 base from V and 2 bases from J, with 6 bases between. The CDR3 contains 13 residues. CDR3 sequence reads: CSVEGLTYNEQFF. In DNA form, the CDR3 reads TGCAGCGTTGAAGGACTGACCTACAATGAGCAGTTCTTC.

The CDR3 is CSAREPGSYEQYF. The CDR3, as DNA: TGCAGTGCTAGAGAACCGGGATCCTACGAGCAGTACTTC. This sequence joins TRBV20-1 and TRBJ2-7; possible D gene TRBD2, 5 bases. Trimming stripped 0 bases from V and 1 base from J, with 7 bases between. This CDR3 contains 13 residues. Germline-derived CDR1 and CDR2 are DFQATT and SNEGSKA (reference sequence).

This clonotype occurred once. The V and J genes are TRBV7-9 and TRBJ2-5; unclear D gene. The CDR3 runs 16 residues. Trimming left V 5 bases short and J 2 bases short, with 18 bases between. Germline V gene sequence: CDR1 SEHNR, CDR2 FQNEAQ (reference sequence). The CDR3 here is CASSQGRRQTQETQYF. The CDR3 DNA reads TGTGCCAGCAGCCAAGGTCGCAGGCAAACGCAAGAGACCCAGTACTTC. Variable domain in full (rest from reference TRBV7-9 and TRBJ2-5): DTGVSQNPRHKITKRGQNVTFRCDPISEHNRLYWYRQTLGQGPEFLTYFQNEAQLEKSRLLSDRFSAERPKGSFSTLEIQRTEQGDSAMYLCASSQGRRQTQETQYFGPGTRLLVL.

The V and J genes are TRBV6-2 or TRBV6-3 and TRBJ1-1, with a tentative D call TRBD1 (5 bases). In germline, CDR1 is MNHEY, CDR2 SVGEGT. Trimming stripped 6 bases from V and 3 bases from J, with 14 bases between. This CDR3 has 14 residues. CDR3 residues: CASRLQGYDTEAFF. CDR3 DNA: TGTGCCAGCAGACTCCAGGGTTATGACACTGAAGCTTTCTTT.

This chain joins TRBV28 and TRBJ2-1; 7 bases fit TRBD1. Germline CDR1 reads MDHEN; CDR2 reads SYDVKM. V lost 2 bases to trimming and J lost 0 bases; unmatched junction nucleotides: 10. The CDR3 is 18 residues long. The DNA for the CDR3 is TGTGCCAGCAGTTTAGATCTAACAGGGGAGAGCTCCTACAATGAGCAGTTCTTC. Translating it yields CASSLDLTGESSYNEQFF. The variable domain in full, completed from reference TRBV28 and TRBJ2-1, reads DVKVTQSSRYLVKRTGEKVFLECVQDMDHENMFWYRQDPGLGLRLIYFSYDVKMKEKGDIPEGYSVSREKKERFSLILESASTNQTSMYLCASSLDLTGESSYNEQFFGPGTRLTVL.

V and J are TRBV4-2 and TRBJ1-1; D might be TRBD1 (5 bases). Germline V gene lookup returns CDR1 LGHNA and CDR2 YNFKEQ. Trimming pared 2 bases from V and 5 bases from J, leaving 12 bases between. The CDR3 runs to 14 residues. CDR3 nucleotides: TGTGCCAGCAGCCAATATATGGGGGAAACTGAAGCTTTCTTT. This translates into CASSQYMGETEAFF.

This clonotype was detected once. The rearrangement joins TRBV3-1 to TRBJ2-2; D perhaps matches TRBD2 (5 bases). The CDR3 sequence is 14 residues long. Germline CDR1 and CDR2: LGHDT and YNNKEL (reference sequence). Trimming removed 6 bases at V and 2 bases at J, with 10 bases between. CDR3 sequence: CASRGRGNTGELFF. The CDR3 DNA is TGTGCCAGCAGGGGTCGGGGAAACACCGGGGAGCTGTTTTTT.

The V gene is TRBV27, the J gene TRBJ1-1; D is possibly TRBD1 (6 bases). The CDR3 loop spans 13 amino acids. Germline CDR1 and CDR2: MNHEY and SMNVEV (reference sequence). V lost 6 bases to trimming and J lost 5 bases, with 13 bases between them. For the CDR3, the DNA is TGTGCCAGCAGCATATACAGGGAAACTGAAGCTTTCTTT. Protein sequence: CASSIYRETEAFF.

This rearrangement joins TRBV15 to TRBJ1-5; D remains ambiguous. This CDR3 contains 14 residues. Germline CDR1 LNHNV, CDR2 YYDKDF (reference sequence). The germline V and J ends were trimmed by 4 bases and 2 bases, with 9 bases remaining between them. The CDR3 loop is CATSTLRGNQPQHF. The DNA for the CDR3 is TGTGCCACCAGCACCCTTCGCGGCAATCAGCCCCAGCATTTT.

The chain uses TRBV30 and TRBJ1-2, with a weak D call TRBD1 (6 bases). With 0 bases removed from V and 0 bases from J, the gap between germline ends came to 11 bases. Germline CDR1 GTSNPN, CDR2 SVGIG (reference sequence). The CDR3 is 15 residues long. CDR3 sequence reads: CAWSVLDRSNYGYTF. The CDR3 nucleotides read TGTGCCTGGAGTGTGTTGGACAGATCTAACTATGGCTACACCTTC.

The chain uses TRBV2 and TRBJ2-4; the D call may be TRBD1 or TRBD2 (5 bases each). This CDR3 contains 15 residues. V was shortened by 3 bases and J by 7 bases, with 16 bases between the two germline ends. CDR1 SNHLY and CDR2 FYNNEI come from the germline V gene. CDR3 coding DNA: TGTGCCAGCAGTGAGGCTGGGGGAATGTGGAACATTCAGTACTTC. It encodes CASSEAGGMWNIQYF.

J is TRBJ2-2 and V is TRBV30; D gene ambiguous. The V end was cut by 0 bases, the J end by 4 bases, with 12 bases between. The CDR3 extends over 15 amino acids. Germline CDR1 reads GTSNPN; CDR2 reads SVGIG (reference sequence). The CDR3 sequence: CAWSVRGRSTGELFF. The CDR3 nucleotides are TGTGCCTGGAGTGTACGAGGACGGAGCACCGGGGAGCTGTTTTTT.

The V and J genes are TRBV9 and TRBJ1-2; 10 bases fit TRBD1. The CDR3 runs to 16 residues. The J segment lost 4 bases and the V segment lost 3 bases, leaving 9 bases of the junction unmatched. Germline V CDR1 and CDR2: SGDLS, YYNGEE. The CDR3 nucleotides are TGTGCCAGCAGCGAGGGGGACAGGGGTTTACCCTATGGCTACACCTTC. This codes for CASSEGDRGLPYGYTF.

The chain couples TRBV5-1 to TRBJ2-3; 11 bases are a match to TRBD1. Germline V lookup: CDR1 SGHRS, CDR2 YFSETQ. The CDR3 sequence is 15 residues long. After removal of 4 bases from V and 2 bases from J, the junction contained 3 bases not matched to a gene. The CDR3 region has the DNA TGCGCCAGCAGCCCAGGACAGGGGGCCACAGATACGCAGTATTTT. This codes for CASSPGQGATDTQYF.

The CDR3 DNA sequence: TGTGCCAGCAGTTTACGAAAGGGTGGTCATCAGCCCCAGCATTTT. Translated, it gives CASSLRKGGHQPQHF. V is TRBV27 and J is TRBJ1-5; no clear D gene. The CDR3 is 15 residues long. Trimming stripped 2 bases from V and 5 bases from J, with 13 bases between. Germline assignment: CDR1 MNHEY and CDR2 SMNVEV (reference sequence).

V gene TRBV5-1 combines with J gene TRBJ1-2; perhaps TRBD1 as D (6 bases). Germline CDR1 is SGHRS and CDR2 is YFSETQ. V was pared by 4 bases and J by 8 bases, with 24 bases between. The CDR3 consists of 16 residues. The CDR3 nucleotides are TGCGCCAGCAGCGCCGGACAGCCTGACATGCTGCGGGGCTACACCTTC. Its translation is CASSAGQPDMLRGYTF.

The CDR3 protein is CASSFGGEAYEQYF. The CDR3 DNA sequence: TGTGCCAGCAGCTTCGGGGGGGAAGCCTACGAGCAGTACTTC. The V and J genes are TRBV13 and TRBJ2-7; 8 bases line up with TRBD2. The CDR3 consists of 14 residues. The V segment lost 3 bases and the J segment 2 bases; nucleotides outside the gene matches: 3. The germline V gene encodes CDR1 PRHDT and CDR2 FYEKMQ (reference sequence).

The chain carries TRBV13 and TRBJ2-1; possibly TRBD2 for D (5 bases). With 5 bases removed from V and 1 base from J, the gap between germline ends came to 15 bases. The CDR3 is made up of 16 amino acids. The germline V gene has CDR1 PRHDT and CDR2 FYEKMQ (reference sequence). CDR3 bases: TGTGCCAGCAGCCCCGGACTGAGCTTGTCCTACAATGAGCAGTTCTTC. Its translation: CASSPGLSLSYNEQFF. Full variable domain (outside the CDR3, taken from reference TRBV13 and TRBJ2-1): AAGVIQSPRHLIKEKRETATLKCYPIPRHDTVYWYQQGPGQDPQFLISFYEKMQSDKGSIPDRFSAQQFSDYHSELNMSSLELGDSALYFCASSPGLSLSYNEQFFGPGTRLTVL.

The rearrangement links TRBV7-9 to TRBJ2-5, with no clear D. CDR1 and CDR2 (germline): SEHNR, FQNEAQ (reference sequence). This CDR3 region has 13 residues. V gave up 5 bases and J gave up 2 bases, with 9 bases separating them. CDR3 sequence reads: CASSPPLQETQYF. CDR3 DNA sequence: TGTGCCAGCAGCCCCCCCTTACAAGAGACCCAGTACTTC.

The chain employs TRBV28 and TRBJ2-7; 8 positions agree with TRBD1. Germline lookup yields CDR1 MDHEN and CDR2 SYDVKM. V shed 7 bases, J shed 5 bases, and the junction held 13 bases outside the gene matches. This CDR3 comprises 15 residues. The CDR3 nucleotides are TGTGCCAGCAAGGGGCCGGGACAGGCAACCCACGAGCAGTACTTC. It encodes CASKGPGQATHEQYF.

The rearrangement joins TRBV7-8 to TRBJ2-7; D gene ambiguous. Between the trimmed V and J ends, which lost 7 bases and 0 bases, there was a span of 10 bases. The CDR3 consists of 13 residues. Germline V gene lookup returns CDR1 SGHVS and CDR2 FQNEAQ. The CDR3 sequence: CASKAQSSYEQYF. In nucleotides, the CDR3 is TGTGCCAGCAAAGCGCAGAGCTCCTACGAGCAGTACTTC.

CDR3 DNA sequence: TGTGCCAGCAGCCAGGGACTAGCGAGCGATGAGCAGTTCTTC. Its protein product is CASSQGLASDEQFF. This chain connects TRBV6-2 or TRBV6-3 to TRBJ2-1; 10 nucleotides match TRBD2. V shed 6 bases, J shed 8 bases, and the junction held 7 bases outside the gene matches. The CDR3 spans 14 residues. CDR1 is MNHEY, CDR2 SVGEGT, per germline.

The chain links TRBV5-6 to TRBJ2-1, with D perhaps given as TRBD1 or TRBD2 (6 bases each). Trimming took off 4 bases at V and 2 bases at J, with 13 bases between the two ends. The CDR3 spans 15 residues. CDR1 and CDR2 (germline): SGHDT, YYEEEE. CDR3: CASSPDGGPYNEQFF. DNA for the CDR3: TGTGCCAGCAGCCCAGATGGGGGGCCCTACAATGAGCAGTTCTTC.

The CDR3 DNA follows: TGCGCCAGCAGCTTGGCCTTGGGGGACACTGAAGCTTTCTTT. Amino acids: CASSLALGDTEAFF. The V and J genes are TRBV5-1 and TRBJ1-1; weak D call: TRBD1 (5 bases). CDR3 length equals 14 residues. CDR1 SGHRS and CDR2 YFSETQ come from the germline V gene. Trimming took off 0 bases at V and 3 bases at J, with 9 bases between the two ends. Full variable domain (outside the CDR3, taken from reference TRBV5-1 and TRBJ1-1): KAGVTQTPRYLIKTRGQQVTLSCSPISGHRSVSWYQQTPGQGLQFLFEYFSETQRNKGNFPGRFSGRQFSNSRSEMNVSTLELGDSALYLCASSLALGDTEAFFGQGTRLTVV.

The chain couples TRBV6-5 to TRBJ2-3, with D perhaps matching TRBD1 (7 bases). Trimming cost V 2 bases and J 2 bases, with 20 bases left between them. The CDR3 covers 18 residues. Germline V lookup: CDR1 MNHEY, CDR2 SVGAGI. In nucleotides, the CDR3 is TGTGCCAGCAGTTACCCGCGGGACAGTCTAACCCCCACAGATACGCAGTATTTT. Its protein is CASSYPRDSLTPTDTQYF.

This clonotype occurred once. The chain is built from TRBV7-9 and TRBJ2-7; 7 nucleotides line up with TRBD1. J was trimmed by 3 bases and V by 3 bases; bases with no gene match: 17. Germline CDR1 reads SEHNR; CDR2 reads FQNEAQ (reference sequence). This CDR3 has 18 residues. The CDR3: CASSFGMRGTDRIYEQYF. The CDR3, as DNA: TGTGCCAGCAGCTTTGGGATGAGGGGTACGGACAGGATCTACGAGCAGTACTTC.

J is TRBJ1-3 and V is TRBV14; D uncertain. The CDR3 runs 14 residues. V shed 3 bases and J shed 4 bases, with 10 bases lying between them. In germline, CDR1 is SGHDN, CDR2 FVKESK. CDR3 in amino acids: CASSQRVSGNTIYF. Written as DNA, the CDR3 is TGTGCCAGCAGCCAGCGAGTATCCGGAAACACCATATATTTT.

V and J are TRBV20-1 and TRBJ2-5; D might be TRBD1 or TRBD2, each matching 6 bases. V was pared by 4 bases and J by 1 base, with 13 bases between. CDR1 is DFQATT and CDR2 is SNEGSKA in the germline V gene (reference sequence). CDR3 size: 14 residues. The CDR3 spells CSANIGGPQETQYF. The CDR3 nucleotides are TGCAGTGCTAATATCGGGGGCCCCCAAGAGACCCAGTACTTC.